This T cell receptor beta chain is from a study of T cell changes during pregnancy in multiple sclerosis. Clones were read by immunoSEQ multiplex PCR, and TCRdb kept only the in-frame ones, dropping some. The repertoire holds 40,000 to 50,000 clones, with around 92% as singletons. CDR1 MNHEY and CDR2 SVGAGI come from the germline V gene. J lost 6 bases, V lost 5 bases, and 9 bases had no gene match. The CDR3 length is 15 residues. V gene TRBV6-5 combines with J gene TRBJ1-4, with 7 positions matching TRBD1. This sequence was found in a female donor with multiple sclerosis, enrolled in a pregnancy study. The specimen was CD4+ T cells from peripheral blood mononuclear cells, collected in the third trimester of pregnancy. The CDR3 sequence is CASSPRGFGDEKLFF. DNA for the CDR3: TGTGCCAGCAGTCCCAGGGGGTTTGGAGATGAAAAACTGTTTTTT.